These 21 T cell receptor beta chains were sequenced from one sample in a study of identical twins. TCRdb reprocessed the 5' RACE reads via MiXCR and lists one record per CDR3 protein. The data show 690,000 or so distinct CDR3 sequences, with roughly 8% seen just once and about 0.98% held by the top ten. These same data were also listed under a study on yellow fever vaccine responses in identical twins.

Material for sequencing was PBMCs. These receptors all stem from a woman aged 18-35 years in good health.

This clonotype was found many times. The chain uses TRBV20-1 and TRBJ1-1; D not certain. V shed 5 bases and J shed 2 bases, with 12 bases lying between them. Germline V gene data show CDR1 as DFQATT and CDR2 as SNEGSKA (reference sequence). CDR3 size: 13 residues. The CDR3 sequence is CSAGGLRNTEAFF. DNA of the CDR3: TGCAGTGCTGGCGGGCTCCGAAACACTGAAGCTTTCTTT.

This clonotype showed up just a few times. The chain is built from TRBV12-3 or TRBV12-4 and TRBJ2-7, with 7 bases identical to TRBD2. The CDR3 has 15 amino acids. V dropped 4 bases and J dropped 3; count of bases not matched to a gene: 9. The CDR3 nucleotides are TGTGCCAGCAGTTCATTAGCGGGCCCCGACTACGAGCAGTACTTC. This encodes CASSSLAGPDYEQYF.

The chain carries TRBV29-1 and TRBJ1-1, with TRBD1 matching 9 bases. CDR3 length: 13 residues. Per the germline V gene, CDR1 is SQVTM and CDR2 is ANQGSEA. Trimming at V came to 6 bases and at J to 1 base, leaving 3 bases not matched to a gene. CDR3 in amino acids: CSVPGQGNTEAFF. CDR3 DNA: TGCAGCGTGCCGGGACAGGGGAACACTGAAGCTTTCTTT.

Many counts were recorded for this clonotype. The DNA for the CDR3 is TGTGCCAGCAGTCCGACTCGACAGGGTAACTATGGCTACACCTTC. This sequence encodes CASSPTRQGNYGYTF. The chain combines TRBV12-3 or TRBV12-4 with TRBJ1-2, with 7 positions matching TRBD1. Trimming took 5 bases from V and 1 from J; bases not matched to a gene: 7. The CDR3 covers 15 residues.

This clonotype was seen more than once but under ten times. This CDR3 reads CASSLKENGKQYF. CDR3 DNA: TGTGCCAGCAGCCTAAAGGAAAACGGCAAGCAGTACTTC. V usage is TRBV3-1 and J usage is TRBJ2-7; D unclear. Germline assignment: CDR1 LGHDT and CDR2 YNNKEL (reference sequence). This CDR3 comprises 13 residues. V gave up 4 bases and J gave up 8 bases, with 15 bases separating them.

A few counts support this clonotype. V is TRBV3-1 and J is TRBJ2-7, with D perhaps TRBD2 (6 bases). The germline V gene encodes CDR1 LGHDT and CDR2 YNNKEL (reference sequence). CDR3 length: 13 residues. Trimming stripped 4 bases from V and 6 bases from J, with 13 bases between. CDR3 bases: TGTGCCAGCAGCCCGCCGGGACTGGGCGAGCAGTACTTC. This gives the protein CASSPPGLGEQYF.

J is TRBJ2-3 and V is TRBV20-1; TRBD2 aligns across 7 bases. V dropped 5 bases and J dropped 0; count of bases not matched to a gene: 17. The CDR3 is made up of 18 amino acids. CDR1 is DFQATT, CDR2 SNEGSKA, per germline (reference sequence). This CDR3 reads CSARLAVSLETSTDTQYF. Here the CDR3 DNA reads TGCAGTGCTCGGCTAGCGGTATCATTAGAAACTAGCACAGATACGCAGTATTTT.

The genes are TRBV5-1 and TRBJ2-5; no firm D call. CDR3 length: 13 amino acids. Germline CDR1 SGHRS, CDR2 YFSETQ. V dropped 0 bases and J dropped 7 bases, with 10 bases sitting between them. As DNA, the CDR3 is TGCGCCAGCAGCTTGGAGGACCCAGGGACCCAGTACTTC. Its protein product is CASSLEDPGTQYF.

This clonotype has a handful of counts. CDR3 in amino acids: CASSEWGNEKLFF. In DNA, the CDR3 is TGTGCCAGCAGTGAATGGGGAAATGAAAAACTGTTTTTT. The chain recombines TRBV25-1 with TRBJ1-4, with D hard to call. Germline assignment: CDR1 MGHDK and CDR2 SYGVNS. The CDR3 is 13 residues long. V lost 1 base and J lost 5, with 5 bases in between.

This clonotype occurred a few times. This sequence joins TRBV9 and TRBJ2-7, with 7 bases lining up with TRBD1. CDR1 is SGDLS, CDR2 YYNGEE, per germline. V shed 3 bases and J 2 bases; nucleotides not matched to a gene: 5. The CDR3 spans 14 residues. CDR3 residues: CASSESGQPYEQYF. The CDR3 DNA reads TGTGCCAGCAGCGAATCGGGACAGCCCTACGAGCAGTACTTC. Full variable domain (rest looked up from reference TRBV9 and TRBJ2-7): DSGVTQTPKHLITATGQRVTLRCSPRSGDLSVYWYQQSLDQGLQFLIQYYNGEERAKGNILERFSAQQFPDLHSELNLSSLELGDSALYFCASSESGQPYEQYFGPGTRLTVT.

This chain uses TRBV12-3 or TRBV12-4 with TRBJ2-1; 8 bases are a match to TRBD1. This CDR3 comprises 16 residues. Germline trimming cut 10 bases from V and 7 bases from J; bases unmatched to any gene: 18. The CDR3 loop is CATSNPGRNRGNEQFF. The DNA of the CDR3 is TGTGCCACCTCCAACCCGGGCCGGAACAGGGGGAATGAGCAGTTCTTC.

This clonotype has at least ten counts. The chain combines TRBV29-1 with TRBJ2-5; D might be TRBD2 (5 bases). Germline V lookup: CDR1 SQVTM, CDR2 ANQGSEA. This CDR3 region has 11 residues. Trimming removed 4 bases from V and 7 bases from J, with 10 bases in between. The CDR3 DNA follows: TGCAGCGTTGGAGAGGGTTGGACCCAGTACTTC. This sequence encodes CSVGEGWTQYF.

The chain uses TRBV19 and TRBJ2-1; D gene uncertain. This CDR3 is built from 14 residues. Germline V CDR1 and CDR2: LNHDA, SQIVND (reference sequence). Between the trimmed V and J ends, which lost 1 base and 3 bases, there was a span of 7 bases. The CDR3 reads CASSIGLYYNEQFF. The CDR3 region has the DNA TGTGCCAGTAGTATAGGACTGTACTACAATGAGCAGTTCTTC.

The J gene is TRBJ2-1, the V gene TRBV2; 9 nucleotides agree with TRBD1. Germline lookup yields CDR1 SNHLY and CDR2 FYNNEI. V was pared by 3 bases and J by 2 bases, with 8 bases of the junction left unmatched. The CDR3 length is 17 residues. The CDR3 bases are TGTGCCAGCAGTGACCAGACTCGGACAGGGGCCTACAATGAGCAGTTCTTC. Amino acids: CASSDQTRTGAYNEQFF.

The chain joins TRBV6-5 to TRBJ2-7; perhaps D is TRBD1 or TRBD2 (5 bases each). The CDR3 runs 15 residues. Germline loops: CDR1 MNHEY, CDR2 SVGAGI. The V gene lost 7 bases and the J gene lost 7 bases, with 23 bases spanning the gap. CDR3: CASTLLGTSLEEQYF. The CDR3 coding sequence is TGTGCCAGCACTCTACTAGGGACCTCTTTGGAGGAGCAGTACTTC.

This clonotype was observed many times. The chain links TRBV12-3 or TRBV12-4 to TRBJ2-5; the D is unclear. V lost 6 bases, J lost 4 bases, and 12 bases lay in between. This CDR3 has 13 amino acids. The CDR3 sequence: CASSLDGGETQYF. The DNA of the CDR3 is TGTGCCAGCAGCCTGGACGGTGGAGAGACCCAGTACTTC.

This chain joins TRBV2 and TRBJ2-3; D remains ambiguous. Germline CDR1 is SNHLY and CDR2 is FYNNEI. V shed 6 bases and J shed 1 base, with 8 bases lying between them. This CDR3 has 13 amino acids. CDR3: CASRGYRTDTQYF. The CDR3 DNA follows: TGTGCCAGCAGGGGCTACCGCACAGATACGCAGTATTTT.

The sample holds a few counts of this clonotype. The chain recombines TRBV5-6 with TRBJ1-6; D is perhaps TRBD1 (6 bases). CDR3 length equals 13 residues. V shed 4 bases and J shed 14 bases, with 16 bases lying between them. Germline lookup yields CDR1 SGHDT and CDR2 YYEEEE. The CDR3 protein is CASSPLQGGSLHF. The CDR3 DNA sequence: TGTGCCAGCAGCCCCCTACAGGGCGGATCCCTCCACTTT.

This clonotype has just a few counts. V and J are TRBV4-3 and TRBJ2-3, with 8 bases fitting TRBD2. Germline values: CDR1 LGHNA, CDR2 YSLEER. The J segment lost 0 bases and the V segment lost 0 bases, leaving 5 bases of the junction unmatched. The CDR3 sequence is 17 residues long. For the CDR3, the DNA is TGCGCCAGCAGCCAAGAAGGACTAGCAGATAGCACAGATACGCAGTATTTT. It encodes CASSQEGLADSTDTQYF.

The DNA for the CDR3 is TGTGCCAGCAGCTGGACGGACAGCTCCTACAATGAGCAGTTCTTC. This gives the protein CASSWTDSSYNEQFF. The chain employs TRBV7-2 and TRBJ2-1; D is perhaps TRBD1 (6 bases). Per the germline V gene, CDR1 is SGHTA and CDR2 is FQGNSA. V was trimmed by 4 bases and J by 0 bases, leaving 10 bases between them. The CDR3 consists of 15 residues.

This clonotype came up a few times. The CDR3 coding sequence is TGTGCCAGCGGGCGGGACAGGGGAACCAATGAGCAGTTCTTC. This sequence encodes CASGRDRGTNEQFF. This chain uses TRBV28 with TRBJ2-1; TRBD1 aligns across 10 bases. Trimming cost V 8 bases and J 6 bases; bases outside gene matches: 7. The CDR3 has 14 residues. CDR1 is MDHEN and CDR2 is SYDVKM in the germline V gene.